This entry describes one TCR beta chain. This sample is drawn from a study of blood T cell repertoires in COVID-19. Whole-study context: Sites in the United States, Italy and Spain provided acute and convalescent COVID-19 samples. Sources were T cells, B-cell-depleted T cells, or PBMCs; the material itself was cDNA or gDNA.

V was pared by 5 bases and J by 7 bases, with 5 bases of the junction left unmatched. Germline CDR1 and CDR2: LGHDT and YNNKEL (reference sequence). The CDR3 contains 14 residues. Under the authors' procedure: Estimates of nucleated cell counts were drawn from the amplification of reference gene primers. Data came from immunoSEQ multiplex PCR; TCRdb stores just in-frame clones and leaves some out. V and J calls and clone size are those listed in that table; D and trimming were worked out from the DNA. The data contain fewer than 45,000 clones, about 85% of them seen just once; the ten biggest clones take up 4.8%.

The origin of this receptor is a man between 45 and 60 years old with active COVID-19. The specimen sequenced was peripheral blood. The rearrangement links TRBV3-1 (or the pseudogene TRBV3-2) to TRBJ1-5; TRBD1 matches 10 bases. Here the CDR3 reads CASSLGTGDQPQHF. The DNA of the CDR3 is TGTGCCAGCAGCTTAGGGACAGGGGACCAGCCCCAGCATTTT.